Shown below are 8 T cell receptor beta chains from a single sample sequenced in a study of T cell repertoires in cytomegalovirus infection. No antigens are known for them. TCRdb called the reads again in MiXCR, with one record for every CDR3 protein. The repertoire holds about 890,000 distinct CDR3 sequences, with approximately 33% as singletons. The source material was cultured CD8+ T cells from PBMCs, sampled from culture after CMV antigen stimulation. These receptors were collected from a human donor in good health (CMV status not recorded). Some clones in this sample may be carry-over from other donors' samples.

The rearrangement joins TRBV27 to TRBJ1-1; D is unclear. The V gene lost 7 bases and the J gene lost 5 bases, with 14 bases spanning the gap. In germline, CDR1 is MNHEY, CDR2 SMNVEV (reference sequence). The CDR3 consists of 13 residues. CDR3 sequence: CASNAGGGTEAFF. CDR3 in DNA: TGTGCCAGCAATGCAGGAGGAGGGACTGAAGCTTTCTTT.

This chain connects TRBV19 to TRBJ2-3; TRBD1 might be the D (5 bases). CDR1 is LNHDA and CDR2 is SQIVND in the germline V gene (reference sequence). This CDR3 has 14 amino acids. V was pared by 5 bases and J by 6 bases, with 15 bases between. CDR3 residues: CASSSDPYRDTQYF. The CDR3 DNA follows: TGTGCCAGTAGTTCGGACCCCTACAGGGATACGCAGTATTTT.

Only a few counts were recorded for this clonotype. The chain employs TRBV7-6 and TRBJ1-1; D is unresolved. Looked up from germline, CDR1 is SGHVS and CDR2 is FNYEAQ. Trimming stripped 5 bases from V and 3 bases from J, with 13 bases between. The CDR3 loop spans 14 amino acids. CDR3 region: CASSQLGRHTEAFF. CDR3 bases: TGTGCCAGCAGCCAGTTAGGCAGGCACACTGAAGCTTTCTTT.

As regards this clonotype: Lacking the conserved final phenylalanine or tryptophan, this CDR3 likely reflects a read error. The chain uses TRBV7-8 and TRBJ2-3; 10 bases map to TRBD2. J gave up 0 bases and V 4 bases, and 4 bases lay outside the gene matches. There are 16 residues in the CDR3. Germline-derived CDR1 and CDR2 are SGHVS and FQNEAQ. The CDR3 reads CASSSLAGASTDTQYY. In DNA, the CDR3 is TGTGCCAGCAGCTCCCTAGCGGGGGCGAGCACAGATACGCAGTATTAT.

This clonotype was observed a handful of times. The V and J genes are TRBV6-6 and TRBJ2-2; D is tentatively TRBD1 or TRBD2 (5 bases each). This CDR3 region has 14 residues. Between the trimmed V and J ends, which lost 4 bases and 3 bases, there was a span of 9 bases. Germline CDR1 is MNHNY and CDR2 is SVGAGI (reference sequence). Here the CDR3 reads CASSWDGYTGELFF. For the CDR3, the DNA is TGTGCCAGCAGTTGGGACGGCTACACCGGGGAGCTGTTTTTT.

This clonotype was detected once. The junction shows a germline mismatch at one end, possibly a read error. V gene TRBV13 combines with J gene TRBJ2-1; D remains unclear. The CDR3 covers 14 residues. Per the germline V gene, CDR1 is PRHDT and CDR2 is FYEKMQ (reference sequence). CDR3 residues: CASSSGRSYNELFF. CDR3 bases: TGTGCCAGCAGCTCCGGTCGATCTTACAATGAGCTGTTCTTC.

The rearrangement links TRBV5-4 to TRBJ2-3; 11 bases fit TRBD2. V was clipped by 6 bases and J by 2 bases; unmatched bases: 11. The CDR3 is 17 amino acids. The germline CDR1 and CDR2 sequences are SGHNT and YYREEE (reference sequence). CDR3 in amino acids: CASNPPGTSGYTDTQYF. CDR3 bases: TGTGCCAGCAATCCCCCGGGGACTAGCGGATACACAGATACGCAGTATTTT.

This CDR3 is CASHSRRRYEQYV. The CDR3 nucleotides read TGTGCCAGCCACTCCCGGAGGCGTTACGAGCAGTACGTC. V is TRBV5-6 and J is TRBJ2-7, with D possibly being TRBD2 (5 bases). The germline V and J ends were trimmed by 7 bases and 4 bases, with 15 bases remaining between them. Looked up from germline, CDR1 is SGHDT and CDR2 is YYEEEE. The CDR3 is 13 residues long.